Presented here are 20 T cell receptor beta chains from one specimen sequenced in a study of neurological immune-mediated disorders. One entry per CDR3 protein results from TCRdb running MiXCR on the 5' RACE reads. The sample lists under 90,000 distinct CDR3 sequences; roughly 3.5% were seen once. What was sequenced was PBMCs. The receptor set was obtained from a woman aged 45-59 years with multiple sclerosis.

This clonotype appeared many times. The chain uses TRBV25-1 and TRBJ2-7; D unclear. The CDR3 is made up of 13 amino acids. V was shortened by 1 base and J by 3 bases, with 7 bases between the two germline ends. Looked up from germline, CDR1 is MGHDK and CDR2 is SYGVNS. CDR3 DNA sequence: TGTGCCAGCAGTGAATGGTCCCACTACGAGCAGTACTTC. Protein product: CASSEWSHYEQYF.

This clonotype came up many times. This chain connects TRBV20-1 to TRBJ1-5, with D maybe TRBD1 (6 bases). CDR1 DFQATT and CDR2 SNEGSKA come from the germline V gene (reference sequence). The CDR3 has 15 residues. V lost 2 bases and J 0 bases, leaving 11 bases between the germline ends. CDR3 DNA: TGCAGTGCTAGAAGGGGGGCAGATAGCAATCAGCCCCAGCATTTT. Translating gives CSARRGADSNQPQHF.

This clonotype was observed at least ten times. The chain couples TRBV29-1 to TRBJ1-5; D is unclear. The CDR3 sequence is 12 residues long. Deletions cut 4 bases from V and 2 bases from J, with 6 bases between. Germline V CDR1 and CDR2: SQVTM, ANQGSEA. CDR3 DNA sequence: TGCAGCGTTGGTGGGGGCAATCAGCCCCAGCATTTT. Amino acids: CSVGGGNQPQHF.

This clonotype was seen ten or more times. The chain couples TRBV4-1 to TRBJ2-7; D is tentatively TRBD1 or TRBD2 (6 bases each). Germline CDR1 and CDR2: MGHRA and YSYEKL. V was pared by 4 bases and J by 1 base, with 14 bases between. This CDR3 spans 15 amino acids. CDR3 region: CASSRLWGASYEQYF. The DNA of the CDR3 is TGCGCCAGCAGCCGTTTGTGGGGGGCTTCCTACGAGCAGTACTTC.

In its sample, this clonotype was seen many times. The chain links TRBV27 to TRBJ2-4, with 7 bases aligning to TRBD1. The CDR3 length is 15 residues. Germline CDR1 is MNHEY and CDR2 is SMNVEV (reference sequence). The V gene end was trimmed by 5 bases and the J gene end by 4 bases; junction bases not matched to a gene: 8. The CDR3 is CASSPNPTGKNIQYF. The CDR3 region has the DNA TGTGCCAGCAGTCCCAACCCGACAGGGAAAAACATTCAGTACTTC.

The sample holds many counts of this clonotype. The chain uses TRBV20-1 and TRBJ2-3, with D perhaps TRBD2 (6 bases). Trimming pared 7 bases from V and 5 bases from J, leaving 10 bases between. There are 11 residues in the CDR3. Germline loops: CDR1 DFQATT, CDR2 SNEGSKA (reference sequence). The CDR3 loop is CSGGGGDTQYF. The CDR3 nucleotides read TGCAGTGGTGGGGGAGGAGATACGCAGTATTTT.

Ten or more counts support this clonotype. V usage is TRBV9 and J usage is TRBJ1-5, with 9 bases aligning to TRBD1. The CDR3 has 15 amino acids. Trimming removed 3 bases from V and 1 base from J; junction bases left unmatched: 2. In germline, CDR1 is SGDLS, CDR2 YYNGEE. The CDR3 DNA is TGTGCCAGCAGCGAGACAGGGGGAAGCAATCAGCCCCAGCATTTT. It translates to CASSETGGSNQPQHF.

This clonotype was recorded at least ten times. The gene calls are TRBV24-1 and TRBJ2-1; TRBD1 matches at 8 bases. The V gene end was trimmed by 6 bases and the J gene end by 0 bases; junction bases not matched to a gene: 6. CDR1 and CDR2 from the germline V gene are KGHDR and SFDVKD. CDR3 length: 16 residues. The CDR3 here is CATSSAGGASYNEQFF. CDR3 bases: TGTGCCACCAGTTCAGCAGGGGGCGCCTCCTACAATGAGCAGTTCTTC.

A remark on this clonotype: Just one base apart from a much larger clone, this may be a read error. The chain is built from TRBV29-1 and TRBJ1-2, with 8 bases lining up with TRBD1. CDR3 length: 13 residues. Germline V gene data show CDR1 as SQVTM and CDR2 as ANQGSEA. V lost 7 bases, J lost 4 bases, and 8 bases stayed unmatched. CDR3 sequence reads: CSERQGTFYGYTF. Written as DNA, the CDR3 is TGCAGCGAAAGACAGGGGACTTTCTATGGCTACACCTTC. Full variable domain (remainder filled in from reference TRBV29-1 and TRBJ1-2): SAVISQKPSRDICQRGTSLTIQCQVDSQVTMMFWYRQQPGQSLTLIATANQGSEATYESGFVIDKFPISRPNLTFSTLTVSNMSPEDSSIYLCSERQGTFYGYTFGSGTRLTVV.

This clonotype occurred many times. This chain links TRBV7-2 with TRBJ2-1, with unresolved D. V lost 1 base and J 3 bases, leaving 7 bases between the germline ends. Looked up from germline, CDR1 is SGHTA and CDR2 is FQGNSA. The CDR3 is 14 amino acids. The CDR3 reads CASSLGRIYNEQFF. The CDR3 DNA reads as TGTGCCAGCAGCTTAGGGCGGATCTACAATGAGCAGTTCTTC.

This clonotype was seen at least ten times. The V call is TRBV7-9, the J call TRBJ2-4; no reliable D call. V dropped 1 base and J dropped 8 bases, with 15 bases sitting between them. Germline-derived CDR1 and CDR2 are SEHNR and FQNEAQ (reference sequence). CDR3 length equals 15 residues. The CDR3 loop reads CASSLGARKLDIQYF. Here the CDR3 DNA reads TGTGCCAGCAGCTTAGGGGCTCGGAAGCTCGACATTCAGTACTTC.

This clonotype appeared many times. The chain joins TRBV20-1 to TRBJ2-7; 8 bases are shared with TRBD1. The CDR3 spans 13 residues. Germline V lookup: CDR1 DFQATT, CDR2 SNEGSKA (reference sequence). V dropped 4 bases and J dropped 5; count of bases not matched to a gene: 7. The CDR3 nucleotides are TGCAGTGCTACGGACAGGGTAACGGACGAGCAGTACTTC. This sequence encodes CSATDRVTDEQYF.

This clonotype has a count of ten or more. J is TRBJ2-7 and V is TRBV7-8, with a possible D match to TRBD2 (5 bases). Trimming took 4 bases from V and 2 from J, leaving 6 bases between them. Germline V gene lookup returns CDR1 SGHVS and CDR2 FQNEAQ. The CDR3 length is 12 residues. The CDR3 is CASSSGTYEQYF. CDR3 DNA sequence: TGTGCCAGCAGCTCCGGGACCTACGAGCAGTACTTC.

In this sample, this clonotype turned up many times. The gene calls are TRBV20-1 and TRBJ2-3; D is undetermined. The CDR3 length is 14 residues. V lost 7 bases, J lost 1 base, and 15 bases lay in between. Germline loops: CDR1 DFQATT, CDR2 SNEGSKA (reference sequence). CDR3: CSGLGRGGTDTQYF. CDR3 DNA sequence: TGCAGTGGCTTAGGGCGAGGTGGCACAGATACGCAGTATTTT.

This clonotype has at least ten counts. This rearrangement joins TRBV7-2 to TRBJ2-6; a possible D gene is TRBD2 (5 bases). The V end was cut by 3 bases, the J end by 4 bases, with 10 bases between. The CDR3 loop spans 15 amino acids. Germline V lookup: CDR1 SGHTA, CDR2 FQGNSA. The CDR3 reads CASSFDTGGANVLTF. DNA of the CDR3: TGTGCCAGCAGCTTCGACACGGGAGGGGCCAACGTCCTGACTTTC. Full variable domain (missing parts from reference TRBV7-2 and TRBJ2-6): GAGVSQSPSNKVTEKGKDVELRCDPISGHTALYWYRQSLGQGLEFLIYFQGNSAPDKSGLPSDRFSAERTGGSVSTLTIQRTQQEDSAVYLCASSFDTGGANVLTFGAGSRLTVL.

This clonotype appeared many times. The chain combines TRBV4-3 with TRBJ2-2, with D perhaps TRBD1 (6 bases). The CDR3 runs 15 residues. Germline lookup yields CDR1 LGHNA and CDR2 YSLEER. V gave up 4 bases and J gave up 3 bases, with 12 bases separating them. The CDR3: CASSPSGQYTGELFF. CDR3 nucleotides: TGCGCCAGCAGCCCCTCCGGACAGTACACCGGGGAGCTGTTTTTT.

This clonotype has a count of ten or more. The rearrangement links TRBV6-5 to TRBJ1-2, with D possibly TRBD1 on 5 matching bases. Trimming removed 8 bases at V and 2 bases at J, with 15 bases between. The CDR3 covers 14 residues. The V gene's germline CDR1 is MNHEY and CDR2 SVGAGI. The CDR3 nucleotides are TGTGCCAGCTGGGGACGCCCGACAAACTATGGCTACACCTTC. It encodes CASWGRPTNYGYTF.

Many counts were recorded for this clonotype. This chain connects TRBV12-3 or TRBV12-4 to TRBJ1-5; D not resolved. There are 12 residues in the CDR3. V lost 6 bases and J lost 4, with 7 bases in between. The CDR3: CASRGSNQPQHF. The CDR3, as DNA: TGTGCCAGCAGGGGATCTAATCAGCCCCAGCATTTT.

This clonotype showed up many times. The chain links TRBV3-1 to TRBJ2-7; maybe TRBD1 (6 bases). Germline-derived CDR1 and CDR2 are LGHDT and YNNKEL (reference sequence). This CDR3 has 14 amino acids. V lost 4 bases, J lost 2 bases, and 12 bases lay in between. The CDR3 sequence is CASSPGTFAYEQYF. In nucleotides, the CDR3 is TGTGCCAGCAGCCCGGGGACATTCGCCTACGAGCAGTACTTC.

The table lists this clonotype with many counts. This rearrangement joins TRBV5-1 to TRBJ1-4; possible D gene TRBD1, 6 bases. The CDR3 extends over 14 amino acids. V shed 5 bases and J shed 7 bases, with 15 bases lying between them. Germline CDR1 and CDR2: SGHRS and YFSETQ. The CDR3 protein is CASSPSGEGEKLFF. The CDR3 nucleotides read TGCGCCAGCAGTCCCTCAGGGGAAGGTGAAAAACTGTTTTTT.